A single sample is the source of the 23 T cell receptor beta chains below, sequenced in a study of CD8 T cells in ankylosing spondylitis. Each CDR3 protein gets one entry after TCRdb re-called the 5' RACE reads with MiXCR. The sample yields approximately 140,000 distinct CDR3 sequences, 15% to 20% seen once. Study conclusions and caveats: There was a TCR beta motif, made of several highly homologous variants, that appeared characteristic of ankylosing spondylitis blood.

These receptors lack a known antigen. Sequenced input: blood, either unsorted or a sorted T cell fraction (not recorded which). These receptor sequences come from a male donor with ankylosing spondylitis.

The chain carries TRBV2 and TRBJ2-3, with 10 bases lining up with TRBD1. Trimming at V came to 6 bases and at J to 0 bases, leaving 3 bases not matched to a gene. CDR3 length equals 15 residues. The germline CDR1 and CDR2 sequences are SNHLY and FYNNEI. CDR3 coding DNA: TGTGCCAGCAGCGCGGGACAGGGGAGCACAGATACGCAGTATTTT. Translation gives CASSAGQGSTDTQYF.

This clonotype has ten or more counts. The gene calls are TRBV29-1 and TRBJ1-1; perhaps TRBD1 as D (6 bases). The length of the CDR3 is 12 residues. V was shortened by 5 bases and J by 5 bases, with 12 bases between the two germline ends. Germline V gene sequence: CDR1 SQVTM, CDR2 ANQGSEA. CDR3 in DNA: TGCAGCGTTTTGAAAGGGGGGACTGAAGCTTTCTTT. Protein sequence: CSVLKGGTEAFF.

The V gene is TRBV4-1, the J gene TRBJ2-1; 7 bases are a match to TRBD2. V gave up 4 bases and J gave up 0 bases; unmatched junction bases: 6. Germline values: CDR1 MGHRA, CDR2 YSYEKL. The CDR3 contains 16 residues. CDR3: CASSPPGGLSYNEQFF. The CDR3 nucleotides read TGCGCCAGCAGCCCACCGGGAGGACTCTCCTACAATGAGCAGTTCTTC.

The V and J genes are TRBV27 and TRBJ1-1, with D unresolved. This CDR3 spans 11 amino acids. Germline CDR1 is MNHEY and CDR2 is SMNVEV (reference sequence). V gave up 4 bases and J gave up 6 bases, with 6 bases separating them. Written as DNA, the CDR3 is TGTGCCAGCAGTTCCAGCGCTGAAGCTTTCTTT. It codes for CASSSSAEAFF.

The chain joins TRBV4-1 to TRBJ2-5; possible D gene TRBD1, 5 bases. The V end lost 4 bases, the J end lost 5 bases, and 14 bases lay between the germline ends. Germline CDR1 and CDR2: MGHRA and YSYEKL. The CDR3 extends over 14 amino acids. CDR3 bases: TGCGCCAGCAGCCCCACCCCAGGGTTGGAGACCCAGTACTTC. Residues: CASSPTPGLETQYF.

The chain uses TRBV7-3 and TRBJ2-1, with 8 bases that match TRBD2. V shed 5 bases and J 6 bases; nucleotides not matched to a gene: 9. The V gene's germline CDR1 is SGHTA and CDR2 FQGTGA. The CDR3 sequence is 15 residues long. The CDR3 DNA sequence: TGTGCCAGCAGCGCACTAGCGGCCCTGGGCAATGAGCAGTTCTTC. Protein product: CASSALAALGNEQFF.

V usage is TRBV9 and J usage is TRBJ2-2; 8 positions match TRBD1. Germline-derived CDR1 and CDR2 are SGDLS and YYNGEE. The CDR3 contains 16 residues. With 0 bases clipped from V and 6 bases from J, the junction kept 7 bases outside the gene matches. CDR3 protein: CASSVAGRGPPGELFF. The CDR3 DNA is TGTGCCAGCAGCGTAGCCGGCAGGGGGCCTCCCGGGGAGCTGTTTTTT. Looking up the rest from reference TRBV9 and TRBJ2-2 gives the full variable domain: DSGVTQTPKHLITATGQRVTLRCSPRSGDLSVYWYQQSLDQGLQFLIQYYNGEERAKGNILERFSAQQFPDLHSELNLSSLELGDSALYFCASSVAGRGPPGELFFGEGSRLTVL.

This chain uses TRBV27 with TRBJ1-2; D is ambiguous. The CDR3 length is 17 residues. V was clipped by 4 bases and J by 8 bases, with 26 bases between them. The V gene's germline CDR1 is MNHEY and CDR2 SMNVEV (reference sequence). CDR3 sequence: CASSSPKTYGFLWGYTF. The CDR3 DNA sequence: TGTGCCAGCAGTTCCCCGAAAACATATGGCTTTTTATGGGGCTACACCTTC.

There are a few counts of this clonotype. CDR3 bases: TGCGCCAGCAGCCAAGACGGGACTAGCGGGAGCTCCTACGAGCAGTACTTC. As protein: CASSQDGTSGSSYEQYF. The chain couples TRBV4-1 to TRBJ2-7; 14 bases match TRBD2. Germline CDR1 is MGHRA and CDR2 is YSYEKL. V dropped 0 bases and J dropped 0; count of bases not matched to a gene: 1. This CDR3 contains 17 residues.

V usage is TRBV12-5 and J usage is TRBJ2-3, with D possibly being TRBD1 or TRBD2 (6 bases each). Germline CDR1 is LGHNT and CDR2 is FRNRAP. The V gene lost 3 bases and the J gene lost 14 bases, with 15 bases spanning the gap. The CDR3 covers 12 residues. CDR3 sequence (DNA): TGTGCTAGTGGTTTCGGTGACGGGGGCAGGTATTTT. It encodes CASGFGDGGRYF.

This clonotype was detected a few times. The chain links TRBV11-1 to TRBJ2-3; TRBD1 or TRBD2 may be the D gene (7 bases each). Germline V gene data show CDR1 as SGHAT and CDR2 as FQDESV (reference sequence). V was clipped by 5 bases and J by 2 bases, with 17 bases between them. The CDR3 spans 16 residues. The CDR3 coding sequence is TGTGCCAGCAGCGCTAGGGGGCAGCGGGACACAGATACGCAGTATTTT. This encodes CASSARGQRDTDTQYF.

This clonotype appeared a few times. The chain has TRBV7-9 and TRBJ1-2; D is uncertain. Germline values: CDR1 SEHNR, CDR2 FQNEAQ (reference sequence). Deletions cut 1 base from V and 4 bases from J, with 13 bases between. This CDR3 has 15 residues. CDR3 sequence (DNA): TGTGCCAGCAGCTTAGAAGCCTCTTCCGGCTATGGCTACACCTTC. Translated, it gives CASSLEASSGYGYTF.

This clonotype was seen only a few times. The chain recombines TRBV9 with TRBJ1-2; D possibly corresponds to TRBD1 (5 bases). The ends were cut back, 1 base at V and 4 bases at J, with 11 bases in the middle. Per germline, CDR1 SGDLS and CDR2 YYNGEE. The CDR3 is 14 amino acids. This chain's CDR3 is CASSVSGSVYGYTF. The CDR3 region has the DNA TGTGCCAGCAGCGTATCAGGGTCAGTCTATGGCTACACCTTC.

This clonotype showed up just a few times. CDR3 sequence reads: CASSAAGTSGRALVTDTQYF. CDR3 sequence (DNA): TGCGCCAGCAGCGCCGCCGGGACTAGCGGGAGGGCCCTTGTCACAGATACGCAGTATTTT. The rearrangement uses TRBV5-1 and TRBJ2-3, with TRBD2 matching 16 bases. CDR1 SGHRS and CDR2 YFSETQ come from the germline V gene. V trimming: 4 bases; J trimming: 2 bases; junction bases outside the gene matches: 13. The CDR3 has 20 amino acids.

This clonotype was picked up many times. This sequence joins TRBV28 and TRBJ2-7, with D maybe TRBD1 (6 bases). The CDR3 spans 14 residues. Germline loops: CDR1 MDHEN, CDR2 SYDVKM. Trimming cost V 5 bases and J 4 bases, with 15 bases left between them. CDR3 in amino acids: CASSIISGQYEQYF. DNA of the CDR3: TGTGCCAGCAGTATTATTTCCGGACAGTACGAGCAGTACTTC. Full variable domain (rest looked up from reference TRBV28 and TRBJ2-7): DVKVTQSSRYLVKRTGEKVFLECVQDMDHENMFWYRQDPGLGLRLIYFSYDVKMKEKGDIPEGYSVSREKKERFSLILESASTNQTSMYLCASSIISGQYEQYFGPGTRLTVT.

Regarding this clonotype: This may stem from a read error, because a much larger clone lies one nucleotide away. The rearrangement joins TRBV4-1 to TRBJ2-7; D call uncertain. The CDR3 is 14 residues long. CDR1 and CDR2 (germline): MGHRA, YSYEKL. CDR3 amino acids: CASSPGRYSYVQYF. For the CDR3, the DNA is TGCGCCAGCAGCCCAGGACGGTACTCCTACGTGCAGTACTTC.

This clonotype was observed a few times. The chain joins TRBV5-4 to TRBJ2-1; D call uncertain. Between the trimmed V and J ends, which lost 0 bases and 2 bases, there was a span of 6 bases. CDR1 is SGHNT, CDR2 YYREEE, per germline (reference sequence). CDR3 length: 14 amino acids. CDR3 region: CASSLGATYNEQFF. As DNA, the CDR3 is TGTGCCAGCAGCTTGGGCGCGACCTACAATGAGCAGTTCTTC.

J is TRBJ2-7 and V is TRBV7-2, with D uncertain. The germline gives CDR1 SGHTA, CDR2 FQGNSA. The CDR3 has 16 amino acids. Trimming took off 1 base at V and 2 bases at J, with 15 bases between the two ends. The CDR3 nucleotides are TGTGCCAGCAGCTTAGACTGGTCCCTGGCTCCCTACGAGCAGTACTTC. This encodes CASSLDWSLAPYEQYF.

This clonotype turned up a few times. The gene calls are TRBV7-2 and TRBJ2-3; maybe TRBD2 (6 bases). The CDR3 loop spans 16 amino acids. Germline V gives CDR1 SGHTA, CDR2 FQGNSA. Trimming pared 1 base from V and 9 bases from J, leaving 20 bases between. The CDR3 loop reads CASSLGRGGNLGTQYF. The DNA for the CDR3 is TGTGCCAGCAGCTTAGGCCGTGGGGGGAACCTTGGAACGCAGTATTTT.

This clonotype was recorded a few times. The CDR3 region is CASSLVSSAGELFF. The CDR3 DNA sequence: TGTGCCAGCAGCTTGGTTTCGAGCGCCGGGGAGCTGTTTTTT. V and J are TRBV7-8 and TRBJ2-2; D is ambiguous. Trimming pared 3 bases from V and 6 bases from J, leaving 11 bases between. Germline loops: CDR1 SGHVS, CDR2 FQNEAQ. CDR3 length: 14 amino acids.

This chain links TRBV6-6 with TRBJ1-2; the D gene is possibly TRBD1 (6 bases). Germline V gene lookup returns CDR1 MNHNY and CDR2 SVGAGI (reference sequence). The length of the CDR3 is 12 residues. The germline V and J ends were trimmed by 8 bases and 10 bases, with 17 bases remaining between them. This CDR3 is CASQDRTVDYTF. The CDR3 DNA is TGTGCCAGCCAAGACCGGACAGTAGACTACACCTTC.

The sample holds a few counts of this clonotype. The V and J genes are TRBV20-1 and TRBJ2-1; D gene ambiguous. The CDR3 is 13 amino acids. Germline assignment: CDR1 DFQATT and CDR2 SNEGSKA (reference sequence). V lost 2 bases and J 7 bases, leaving 12 bases between the germline ends. The CDR3 nucleotides are TGCAGTGCTAGATCCGTCGACCGAAATGAGCAGTTCTTC. Translated, it gives CSARSVDRNEQFF.

The chain is built from TRBV4-1 and TRBJ1-5; D is unclear. The CDR3 runs 15 residues. Germline values: CDR1 MGHRA, CDR2 YSYEKL. With 0 bases removed from V and 4 bases from J, the gap between germline ends came to 10 bases. The CDR3 nucleotides read TGCGCCAGCAGCCAAGATCACGGGAAGAATCAGCCCCAGCATTTT. Its protein is CASSQDHGKNQPQHF.